Below, 24 T cell receptor beta chains from the same sample are listed, as sequenced in a study of blood T cells in healthy people across ages. Primers used in a second PCR of about 6 to 12 cycles were a sample-barcoded 5' primer and a J-beta primer mix. TCRdb analysed the 5' RACE reads with MiXCR anew, one entry per CDR3 protein. The sample has about 580,000 distinct CDR3 sequences, about 45% seen once; the top ten hold about 22%. Sequenced: blood. The receptor source for this set is an elderly man in good health.

This clonotype was seen a few times. The rearrangement links TRBV6-2 or TRBV6-3 to TRBJ2-1; 9 bases align to TRBD2. V shed 5 bases and J 2 bases; nucleotides not matched to a gene: 7. The CDR3 has 16 residues. Germline V gene lookup returns CDR1 MNHEY and CDR2 SVGEGT. The CDR3 DNA follows: TGTGCCAGCAGTACCGATAGCGGGAGTACCTACAATGAGCAGTTCTTC. Amino acids: CASSTDSGSTYNEQFF.

In its sample, this clonotype was seen many times. The chain links TRBV7-9 to TRBJ2-7; 13 bases are shared with TRBD2. Trimming at V came to 5 bases and at J to 4 bases, leaving 8 bases not matched to a gene. Germline V gene sequence: CDR1 SEHNR, CDR2 FQNEAQ (reference sequence). The CDR3 spans 16 residues. The CDR3 DNA is TGTGCCAGCAGCAAATGGACTAGCGGGAGTAGTTACGAGCAGTACTTC. Residues: CASSKWTSGSSYEQYF.

The chain is built from TRBV6-1 and TRBJ2-7, with D unresolved. Deletions cut 3 bases from V and 3 bases from J, with 18 bases between. CDR1 and CDR2 (germline): MNHNS, SASEGT. The CDR3 spans 16 residues. The CDR3 region has the DNA TGTGCCAGCAGTGACACGCTGCGTAGGGTAGGCTACGAGCAGTACTTC. This encodes CASSDTLRRVGYEQYF.

This clonotype was seen a single time. V and J are TRBV6-5 and TRBJ1-1; no clear D gene. The CDR3 spans 13 residues. Germline CDR1 MNHEY, CDR2 SVGAGI. V was cut by 8 bases and J by 6 bases, with 16 bases left in between. CDR3 nucleotide sequence: TGTGCCAGCGCTCGAGGTGAGGCCGCTGAAGCTTTCTTT. Protein product: CASARGEAAEAFF.

With regard to this clonotype: At one end the junction does not follow the germline gene, possibly because of a read error. The rearrangement links TRBV6-6 to TRBJ2-1, with unresolved D. Per germline, CDR1 MNHNY and CDR2 SVGAGI (reference sequence). CDR3 size: 13 residues. The CDR3 reads CVSSSSGFDEQFF. The CDR3 coding sequence is TGTGTCAGCAGTTCCTCAGGTTTCGATGAGCAGTTCTTC.

This clonotype was observed a few times. The chain couples TRBV7-9 to TRBJ2-7, with 7 bases aligning to TRBD2. Germline V gives CDR1 SEHNR, CDR2 FQNEAQ (reference sequence). After removal of 2 bases from V and 4 bases from J, the junction contained 8 bases not matched to a gene. This CDR3 comprises 15 residues. The CDR3 coding sequence is TGTGCCAGCAGCTTATATGGGGGGGGACCTTACGAGCAGTACTTC. The encoded protein is CASSLYGGGPYEQYF.

As regards this clonotype: A much larger clone differs from this one at a single base, so this may be a read error. This chain connects TRBV6-6 to TRBJ2-2; D is unresolved. The germline CDR1 and CDR2 sequences are MNHNY and SVGAGI (reference sequence). The CDR3 runs 14 residues. The CDR3 region has the DNA TGTGCCAGCCAAAAACGCCGGAACGCCGGGGAGCTGTTTTTT. This translates into CASQKRRNAGELFF.

This chain uses TRBV29-1 with TRBJ2-6; D might be TRBD1 or TRBD2, each matching 5 bases. Germline V CDR1 and CDR2: SQVTM, ANQGSEA. The CDR3 contains 15 residues. V was cut by 6 bases and J by 0 bases, with 12 bases left in between. The CDR3 DNA follows: TGCAGCGTAGAGGGACGGAGCTCTGGGGCCAACGTCCTGACTTTC. It is translated as CSVEGRSSGANVLTF.

The CDR3 protein is CASSMYLRTALSGANVLTF. The CDR3 nucleotides are TGTGCCAGCAGTATGTACCTGCGCACAGCCCTCTCTGGGGCCAACGTCCTGACTTTC. The chain couples TRBV27 to TRBJ2-6, with unresolved D. V lost 5 bases to trimming and J lost 0 bases, with 20 bases between them. Germline V gene lookup returns CDR1 MNHEY and CDR2 SMNVEV (reference sequence). The CDR3 runs to 19 residues.

The genes are TRBV24-1 and TRBJ2-2, with no clear D. Trimming stripped 3 bases from V and 4 bases from J, with 2 bases between. Germline V gene data show CDR1 as KGHDR and CDR2 as SFDVKD. This CDR3 comprises 12 residues. The CDR3 coding sequence is TGTGCCACCAGTGATCGCACCGGGGAGCTGTTTTTT. Amino acids: CATSDRTGELFF.

The chain has TRBV4-2 and TRBJ2-1; 13 bases match TRBD2. Germline CDR1 reads LGHNA; CDR2 reads YNFKEQ. The CDR3 is 15 residues long. The J segment lost 13 bases and the V segment lost 1 base, leaving 7 bases of the junction unmatched. In DNA, the CDR3 is TGTGCCAGCAGCCAAGGCCCGGGGACTAGCGGGACCCAGTTCTTC. As protein: CASSQGPGTSGTQFF.

This rearrangement joins TRBV27 to TRBJ2-5; 9 nucleotides line up with TRBD2. Losses at the gene ends were 5 bases for V and 3 bases for J; bases not matched to a gene: 7. Per the germline V gene, CDR1 is MNHEY and CDR2 is SMNVEV (reference sequence). The CDR3 totals 15 residues. The CDR3 sequence is CASSQLAGGEETQYF. The CDR3 DNA is TGTGCCAGCAGTCAACTAGCGGGCGGTGAAGAGACCCAGTACTTC.

This clonotype is a singleton in its sample. The V and J genes are TRBV27 and TRBJ1-1; TRBD1 matches at 9 bases. The junction had 13 bases not matched to a gene; V was cut back by 6 bases and J by 5 bases. CDR3 size: 16 residues. Germline CDR1 MNHEY, CDR2 SMNVEV (reference sequence). The CDR3 DNA follows: TGTGCCAGCAGACGACAGGGGGTAGGTGGAGTGACTGAAGCTTTCTTT. Encoded protein: CASRRQGVGGVTEAFF.

The chain links TRBV12-3 or TRBV12-4 to TRBJ2-1, with TRBD2 identical over 7 bases. The CDR3 covers 14 residues. Germline trimming cut 5 bases from V and 4 bases from J; bases unmatched to any gene: 5. The DNA of the CDR3 is TGTGCCAGCAGTGTAGGCGGGGGTTACAATGAGCAGTTCTTC. Translated: CASSVGGGYNEQFF.

Remarks on this clonotype: At one end, the junction sequence differs from germline, possibly due to a read error. The J gene is TRBJ2-5, the V gene TRBV6-6, with TRBD2 as a possible D gene (5 bases). This CDR3 contains 12 residues. Looked up from germline, CDR1 is MNHNY and CDR2 is SVGAGI (reference sequence). CDR3 in DNA: TGTGCTAGCAGCGGCTTTAGAGAGACCCAGTACTTC. It yields the protein CASSGFRETQYF.

J is TRBJ2-3 and V is TRBV10-3; D remains unclear. The CDR3 loop spans 14 amino acids. Looked up from germline, CDR1 is ENHRY and CDR2 is SYGVKD. V was pared by 0 bases and J by 6 bases, with 10 bases between. The CDR3 protein is CAISESQPPDTQYF. CDR3 DNA sequence: TGTGCCATCAGTGAGTCCCAACCCCCGGATACGCAGTATTTT.

The chain links TRBV9 to TRBJ2-5, with unresolved D. The CDR3 spans 14 residues. Germline V gene data show CDR1 as SGDLS and CDR2 as YYNGEE. Trimming took 4 bases from V and 4 from J, leaving 14 bases between them. The CDR3 DNA is TGTGCCAGCAGCTTGGTCCTTACTCCAGAGACCCAGTACTTC. Residues: CASSLVLTPETQYF.

The chain couples TRBV7-2 to TRBJ2-1; maybe TRBD2 (6 bases). The ends were cut back, 2 bases at V and 2 bases at J, with 10 bases in the middle. Per germline, CDR1 SGHTA and CDR2 FQGNSA. The CDR3 extends over 15 amino acids. CDR3 residues: CASSLFGGTYNEQFF. CDR3 nucleotide sequence: TGTGCCAGCAGCTTATTTGGCGGGACCTACAATGAGCAGTTCTTC.

The rearrangement uses TRBV10-3 and TRBJ1-6; D may be TRBD1 (6 bases). Germline CDR1 and CDR2: ENHRY and SYGVKD. The V and J ends lost 4 bases and 6 bases respectively, with 10 bases between them. The CDR3 has 14 residues. The chain's CDR3 is CAISGTDSNSPLHF. CDR3 coding DNA: TGTGCCATCAGTGGTACGGACAGTAATTCACCCCTCCACTTT.

This clonotype appeared many times. V usage is TRBV6-6 and J usage is TRBJ1-6; D is perhaps TRBD1 (6 bases). V lost 5 bases and J lost 3, with 14 bases in between. The germline V gene encodes CDR1 MNHNY and CDR2 SVGAGI (reference sequence). This CDR3 is 16 amino acids long. CDR3 in DNA: TGTGCCAGCAGTGGCACCGGACAGATCTATAATTCACCCCTCCACTTT. Translation gives CASSGTGQIYNSPLHF.

The J gene is TRBJ2-3, the V gene TRBV9; no clear D. V was pared by 1 base and J by 5 bases, with 8 bases between. This CDR3 comprises 13 residues. CDR1 and CDR2 from the germline V gene are SGDLS and YYNGEE. The CDR3 DNA reads as TGTGCCAGCAGCGTATCGACCGTAGATACGCAGTATTTT. Translating gives CASSVSTVDTQYF. Full variable domain (remainder filled in from reference TRBV9 and TRBJ2-3): DSGVTQTPKHLITATGQRVTLRCSPRSGDLSVYWYQQSLDQGLQFLIQYYNGEERAKGNILERFSAQQFPDLHSELNLSSLELGDSALYFCASSVSTVDTQYFGPGTRLTVL.

This clonotype was seen more than once but under ten times. The chain links TRBV9 to TRBJ1-1; 8 nucleotides line up with TRBD1. V shed 4 bases and J 7 bases; nucleotides not matched to a gene: 6. The germline V gene has CDR1 SGDLS and CDR2 YYNGEE. The CDR3 is 13 amino acids. The CDR3 spells CASSYSGTGEAFF. In DNA, the CDR3 is TGTGCCAGCAGCTATTCCGGGACAGGTGAAGCTTTCTTT. Full variable domain (rest looked up from reference TRBV9 and TRBJ1-1): DSGVTQTPKHLITATGQRVTLRCSPRSGDLSVYWYQQSLDQGLQFLIQYYNGEERAKGNILERFSAQQFPDLHSELNLSSLELGDSALYFCASSYSGTGEAFFGQGTRLTVV.

This clonotype was detected only a few times. V usage is TRBV29-1 and J usage is TRBJ2-5; TRBD1 agrees at 11 bases. The CDR3 spans 14 residues. Germline CDR1 is SQVTM and CDR2 is ANQGSEA. The J segment lost 11 bases and the V segment lost 7 bases, leaving 15 bases of the junction unmatched. CDR3 in DNA: TGCAGCGCCGGCATCGGACAGGGGGCAGGGGAGCAGTACTTC. Translated, it gives CSAGIGQGAGEQYF.

V is TRBV5-1 and J is TRBJ2-1; 13 bases align to TRBD2. Unmatched junction bases numbered 13, after V lost 4 bases and J lost 0 bases. The CDR3 extends over 20 amino acids. Per the germline V gene, CDR1 is SGHRS and CDR2 is YFSETQ. The CDR3 spells CASSGRGGLAGASSYNEQFF. The CDR3 DNA reads TGCGCCAGCAGCGGACGAGGTGGACTAGCGGGGGCGAGCTCCTACAATGAGCAGTTCTTC. Full variable domain (missing parts from reference TRBV5-1 and TRBJ2-1): KAGVTQTPRYLIKTRGQQVTLSCSPISGHRSVSWYQQTPGQGLQFLFEYFSETQRNKGNFPGRFSGRQFSNSRSEMNVSTLELGDSALYLCASSGRGGLAGASSYNEQFFGPGTRLTVL.